The 32 T cell receptor beta chains below come from one sample, sequenced in a study of T cell responses to AZD1222 COVID-19 vaccine. Some clones are missing from TCRdb's copy, which holds only in-frame ones; the method was immunoSEQ multiplex PCR. The repertoire holds approximately 120,000 clones, with roughly nine tenths as singletons. The sample in question was peripheral blood, obtained on day 0 of AZD1222 vaccination. These receptors were obtained from an adult in good health.

The gene calls are TRBV19 and TRBJ1-6, with D possibly TRBD1 on 6 matching bases. The germline V and J ends were trimmed by 6 bases and 9 bases, with 15 bases remaining between them. This CDR3 region has 14 residues. Germline V gives CDR1 LNHDA, CDR2 SQIVND (reference sequence). The CDR3 region has the DNA TGTGCCAGTAGAAACAGGGAATGGGCTTCACCCCTCCACTTT. Its protein is CASRNREWASPLHF.

The V call is TRBV24-1, the J call TRBJ2-3, with 7 bases fitting TRBD2. This CDR3 has 18 residues. V lost 2 bases to trimming and J lost 2 bases; unmatched junction nucleotides: 12. Germline CDR1 and CDR2: KGHDR and SFDVKD. The CDR3 is CATSDSRRAGTYTDTQYF. CDR3 nucleotides: TGTGCCACCAGTGATTCGCGTCGAGCGGGGACTTACACAGATACGCAGTATTTT.

This rearrangement joins TRBV19 to TRBJ1-4; no firm D call. This CDR3 contains 14 residues. The V gene's germline CDR1 is LNHDA and CDR2 SQIVND (reference sequence). V gave up 3 bases and J gave up 5 bases, with 10 bases separating them. The CDR3: CASSIARINEKLFF. The DNA of the CDR3 is TGTGCCAGTAGTATCGCTCGGATAAATGAAAAACTGTTTTTT.

The chain couples TRBV7-2 to TRBJ1-5; no clear D. CDR3 length: 16 residues. Germline CDR1 reads SGHTA; CDR2 reads FQGNSA. The V and J ends lost 3 bases and 4 bases respectively, with 16 bases between them. The CDR3 here is CASSLVYGEMNQPQHF. In DNA form, the CDR3 reads TGTGCCAGCAGCTTGGTTTATGGGGAAATGAATCAGCCCCAGCATTTT.

This clone has just a few counts. The CDR3 DNA reads TGTGCCAGCAGCTTGGGGGGGGGACTAGCGCTGAGCTCCTACAATGAGCAGTTCTTC. Encoded protein: CASSLGGGLALSSYNEQFF. The chain is built from TRBV5-4 and TRBJ2-1; 10 nucleotides agree with TRBD2. Per germline, CDR1 SGHNT and CDR2 YYREEE (reference sequence). This CDR3 has 19 residues. V lost 0 bases to trimming and J lost 0 bases; unmatched junction nucleotides: 9.

The V gene is TRBV4-1, the J gene TRBJ1-1, with a tentative D call TRBD1 (6 bases). Per germline, CDR1 MGHRA and CDR2 YSYEKL. Trimming cost V 0 bases and J 1 base, with 9 bases left between them. The CDR3 is 15 amino acids. CDR3 protein: CASSQEGARNTEAFF. CDR3 coding DNA: TGCGCCAGCAGCCAAGAGGGGGCGCGGAACACTGAAGCTTTCTTT.

The chain combines TRBV3-1 (or the pseudogene TRBV3-2) with TRBJ1-2; D is unclear. Germline lookup yields CDR1 LGHDT and CDR2 YNNKEL (reference sequence). The CDR3 extends over 15 amino acids. Trimming removed 1 base from V and 4 bases from J, with 13 bases in between. The CDR3 protein is CASSQVQTALYGYTF. The CDR3 region has the DNA TGTGCCAGCAGCCAAGTACAGACCGCACTCTATGGCTACACCTTC.

The CDR3: CASSFGQGSYEQYF. The CDR3 region has the DNA TGCGCCAGCAGCTTTGGACAGGGATCCTACGAGCAGTACTTC. The genes are TRBV5-1 and TRBJ2-7; 8 bases are shared with TRBD1. V dropped 2 bases and J dropped 1; count of bases not matched to a gene: 2. CDR1 is SGHRS and CDR2 is YFSETQ in the germline V gene. This CDR3 has 14 residues.

V and J are TRBV19 and TRBJ1-5, with unresolved D. This CDR3 is built from 15 residues. CDR1 and CDR2 from the germline V gene are LNHDA and SQIVND (reference sequence). Trimming pared 5 bases from V and 5 bases from J, leaving 16 bases between. For the CDR3, the DNA is TGTGCCAGTAGTTATGAAGGCAGCGACCATCAGCCCCAGCATTTT. Translating gives CASSYEGSDHQPQHF.

The chain recombines TRBV28 with TRBJ1-5; D not resolved. The CDR3 length is 12 residues. Looked up from germline, CDR1 is MDHEN and CDR2 is SYDVKM. Trimming took 6 bases from V and 3 from J, leaving 6 bases between them. The DNA of the CDR3 is TGTGCCAGCAGGCCCGCCAATCAGCCCCAGCATTTT. It encodes CASRPANQPQHF.

This clone appeared a single time. V usage is TRBV2 and J usage is TRBJ2-5; D not certain. Trimming cost V 6 bases and J 7 bases, with 21 bases left between them. The V gene's germline CDR1 is SNHLY and CDR2 FYNNEI. This CDR3 is built from 15 residues. The CDR3 loop is CASRSLAEARMTQYF. DNA of the CDR3: TGTGCCAGCAGATCCCTGGCCGAGGCCAGGATGACCCAGTACTTC.

The genes are TRBV5-1 and TRBJ2-7; a weak D match, TRBD2 (6 bases). CDR1 is SGHRS, CDR2 YFSETQ, per germline. Trimming pared 0 bases from V and 6 bases from J, leaving 13 bases between. The CDR3 consists of 14 residues. The CDR3 nucleotides read TGCGCCAGCAGCTTGGCACCGGTCGGGGGCGAGCAGTACTTC. It is translated as CASSLAPVGGEQYF. The whole variable domain, remainder taken from reference TRBV5-1 and TRBJ2-7, is KAGVTQTPRYLIKTRGQQVTLSCSPISGHRSVSWYQQTPGQGLQFLFEYFSETQRNKGNFPGRFSGRQFSNSRSEMNVSTLELGDSALYLCASSLAPVGGEQYFGPGTRLTVT.

The chain recombines TRBV20-1 with TRBJ1-2; D not certain. Trimming pared 3 bases from V and 5 bases from J, leaving 25 bases between. The CDR3 extends over 17 amino acids. The germline V gene has CDR1 DFQATT and CDR2 SNEGSKA (reference sequence). The CDR3 bases are TGCAGTGCTAGTTCGGTTATGGCCCCTATAAGCTCTTATGGCTACACCTTC. Encoded protein: CSASSVMAPISSYGYTF.

This clone was counted once. The rearrangement uses TRBV5-1 and TRBJ1-3; 7 positions agree with TRBD1. This CDR3 is built from 15 residues. V was pared by 0 bases and J by 4 bases, with 4 bases of the junction left unmatched. Looked up from germline, CDR1 is SGHRS and CDR2 is YFSETQ. The CDR3 is CASSLGGTEGNTIYF. CDR3 DNA: TGCGCCAGCAGCTTGGGGGGGACAGAAGGAAACACCATATATTTT.

The gene calls are TRBV28 and TRBJ1-6; the D is unclear. The CDR3 length is 14 residues. Per the germline V gene, CDR1 is MDHEN and CDR2 is SYDVKM. V gave up 5 bases and J gave up 1 base, with 6 bases separating them. The CDR3 DNA sequence: TGTGCCAGCAGTCTAACATCCTATAATTCACCCCTCCACTTT. It yields the protein CASSLTSYNSPLHF.

This clone was detected once. The genes are TRBV19 and TRBJ2-7; 8 bases fit TRBD1. This CDR3 is 14 amino acids long. The V segment lost 5 bases and the J segment 6 bases; nucleotides outside the gene matches: 9. The V gene's germline CDR1 is LNHDA and CDR2 SQIVND (reference sequence). CDR3 nucleotide sequence: TGTGCCAGTAGTCAAGGACAGGGTTTCGGCGAGCAGTACTTC. This codes for CASSQGQGFGEQYF.

This rearrangement joins TRBV6-5 to TRBJ1-1, with TRBD1 matching 7 bases. The CDR3 consists of 12 residues. Germline V CDR1 and CDR2: MNHEY, SVGAGI. V dropped 9 bases and J dropped 10; count of bases not matched to a gene: 11. The CDR3 bases are TGTGCCAGTAAAAAAAAGGGGGCTGGAGCTTTCTTT. Protein: CASKKKGAGAFF.

The CDR3 here is CASSLDPPGLYEQYF. The CDR3 region has the DNA TGTGCCAGCAGCTTAGATCCCCCAGGGCTCTACGAGCAGTACTTC. This chain joins TRBV11-2 and TRBJ2-7, with TRBD1 as a possible D gene (5 bases). The length of the CDR3 is 15 residues. V was pared by 0 bases and J by 3 bases, with 12 bases between. Germline loops: CDR1 SGHAT, CDR2 FQNNGV.

V gene TRBV10-2 combines with J gene TRBJ1-5, with D unclear. The CDR3 contains 12 residues. From germline, CDR1 is WSHSY and CDR2 SAAADI. V was clipped by 6 bases and J by 5 bases, with 8 bases between them. CDR3 sequence (DNA): TGCGCCAGCAGCGTAAAAGATCAGCCCCAGCATTTT. This translates into CASSVKDQPQHF.

This chain links TRBV28 with TRBJ2-5; D possibly corresponds to TRBD1 (5 bases). Trimming removed 1 base from V and 12 bases from J, with 15 bases in between. The germline V gene has CDR1 MDHEN and CDR2 SYDVKM. The length of the CDR3 is 13 residues. This CDR3 is CASSLSGPGRKYF. Here the CDR3 DNA reads TGTGCCAGCAGTTTATCAGGGCCCGGACGTAAGTACTTC.

The chain uses TRBV19 and TRBJ1-5; possible D gene TRBD1, 5 bases. Germline assignment: CDR1 LNHDA and CDR2 SQIVND (reference sequence). This CDR3 has 15 residues. Between the trimmed V and J ends, which lost 4 bases and 1 base, there was a span of 11 bases. CDR3 residues: CASSKGPWSNQPQHF. CDR3 bases: TGTGCCAGTAGTAAGGGACCCTGGAGCAATCAGCCCCAGCATTTT.

The chain is built from TRBV5-1 and TRBJ1-5, with D hard to call. The CDR3 runs to 14 residues. Germline-derived CDR1 and CDR2 are SGHRS and YFSETQ. The ends were cut back, 4 bases at V and 2 bases at J, with 10 bases in the middle. Here the CDR3 DNA reads TGCGCCAGCAGCCCGGCGGTCGGCAATCAGCCCCAGCATTTT. The encoded protein is CASSPAVGNQPQHF.

The chain combines TRBV7-3 with TRBJ2-7; D possibly matches TRBD1 or TRBD2 (5 bases each). The V and J ends lost 4 bases and 6 bases respectively, with 13 bases between them. Per the germline V gene, CDR1 is SGHTA and CDR2 is FQGTGA. The CDR3 contains 13 residues. The CDR3 loop is CASSSGPRREQYF. In DNA form, the CDR3 reads TGTGCCAGCAGCTCGGGGCCCCGGCGCGAGCAGTACTTC.

This chain uses TRBV11-2 with TRBJ2-1, with D unclear. The length of the CDR3 is 12 residues. V was shortened by 6 bases and J by 13 bases, with 16 bases between the two germline ends. CDR1 SGHAT and CDR2 FQNNGV come from the germline V gene. CDR3 DNA: TGTGCCAGCAGGACCCTAGGCCAATCACAGTTCTTC. Amino acids: CASRTLGQSQFF.

The V gene is TRBV7-9, the J gene TRBJ2-7; a possible D gene is TRBD1 (6 bases). The length of the CDR3 is 14 residues. Germline CDR1 is SEHNR and CDR2 is FQNEAQ (reference sequence). Trimming removed 4 bases from V and 5 bases from J, with 15 bases in between. Here the CDR3 reads CASSSRDIGDEQYF. The CDR3 DNA sequence: TGTGCCAGCAGCTCCCGGGACATCGGCGACGAGCAGTACTTC.

The CDR3 protein is CASSLGGGVGELFF. CDR3 nucleotides: TGTGCCAGCAGCTTAGGCGGAGGGGTCGGGGAGCTGTTTTTT. The rearrangement joins TRBV7-2 to TRBJ2-2; a weak D match, TRBD2 (6 bases). This CDR3 spans 14 amino acids. Germline V CDR1 and CDR2: SGHTA, FQGNSA. V shed 1 base and J shed 7 bases, with 10 bases lying between them.

The rearrangement uses TRBV6-5 and TRBJ1-5; D is ambiguous. The CDR3 totals 11 residues. V shed 5 bases and J shed 1 base, with 0 bases lying between them. The V gene's germline CDR1 is MNHEY and CDR2 SVGAGI. The CDR3 nucleotides read TGTGCCAGCAGTAGCAATCAGCCCCAGCATTTT. Residues: CASSSNQPQHF.

The J gene is TRBJ1-5, the V gene TRBV30, with 7 bases identical to TRBD1. The V gene's germline CDR1 is GTSNPN and CDR2 SVGIG (reference sequence). J gave up 4 bases and V 5 bases, and 5 bases lay outside the gene matches. The CDR3 is 13 residues long. The CDR3 sequence is CAWEGQRNQPQHF. CDR3 in DNA: TGTGCCTGGGAGGGACAGAGAAATCAGCCCCAGCATTTT.

V usage is TRBV24-1 and J usage is TRBJ1-4; D is unresolved. The germline V and J ends were trimmed by 5 bases and 5 bases, with 8 bases remaining between them. The V gene's germline CDR1 is KGHDR and CDR2 SFDVKD. The CDR3 is 13 amino acids. CDR3 in DNA: TGTGCCACCAGTGGTGTCTCCAATGAAAAACTGTTTTTT. Translated: CATSGVSNEKLFF.

Of note for this clone: Relative to the germline gene, one junction end is altered; a read error may explain this. The chain uses TRBV6-2 or TRBV6-3 and TRBJ2-4; unclear D gene. The germline V gene has CDR1 MNHEY and CDR2 SVGEGT. The CDR3 is made up of 11 amino acids. CDR3 region: CASSAGYRPSF. CDR3 DNA sequence: TGTGCCAGCAGTGCCGGCTACCGTCCGTCCTTC.

V gene TRBV6-5 combines with J gene TRBJ1-6; 8 bases are shared with TRBD1. CDR1 is MNHEY, CDR2 SVGAGI, per germline. The length of the CDR3 is 14 residues. V gave up 6 bases and J gave up 7 bases; unmatched junction bases: 5. The chain's CDR3 is CASRSGGGNSPLHF. The CDR3, as DNA: TGTGCCAGCAGGTCAGGGGGCGGAAATTCACCCCTCCACTTT.

The V call is TRBV5-4, the J call TRBJ2-2; D is possibly TRBD1 (7 bases). The V gene lost 3 bases and the J gene lost 2 bases, with 17 bases spanning the gap. Germline assignment: CDR1 SGHNT and CDR2 YYREEE (reference sequence). This CDR3 has 17 amino acids. CDR3 residues: CASSSGARDRNTGELFF. CDR3 in DNA: TGTGCCAGCAGCTCGGGGGCGAGGGACAGAAACACCGGGGAGCTGTTTTTT.